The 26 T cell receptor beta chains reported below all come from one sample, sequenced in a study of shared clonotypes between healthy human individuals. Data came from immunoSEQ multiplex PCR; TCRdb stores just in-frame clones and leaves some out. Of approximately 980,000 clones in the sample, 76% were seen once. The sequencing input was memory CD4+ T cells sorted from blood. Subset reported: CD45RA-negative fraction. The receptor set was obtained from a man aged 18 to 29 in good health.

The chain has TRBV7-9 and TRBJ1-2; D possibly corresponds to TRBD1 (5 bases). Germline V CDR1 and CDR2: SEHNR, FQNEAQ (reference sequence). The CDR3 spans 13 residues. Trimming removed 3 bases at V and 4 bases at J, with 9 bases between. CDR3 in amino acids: CASSLQGIYGYTF. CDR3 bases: TGTGCCAGCAGCTTGCAGGGAATCTATGGCTACACCTTC.

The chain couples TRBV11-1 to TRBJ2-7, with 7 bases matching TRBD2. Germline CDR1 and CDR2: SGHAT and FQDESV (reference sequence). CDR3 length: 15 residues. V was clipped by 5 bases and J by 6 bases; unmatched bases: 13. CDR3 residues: CASSRGGSGAGEQYF. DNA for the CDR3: TGTGCCAGCAGCCGAGGTGGCAGCGGGGCTGGCGAGCAGTACTTC.

CDR3 protein: CSVPRDNFLGTTLNTEAFF. The CDR3 DNA reads TGCAGCGTACCCCGGGACAACTTTCTGGGAACGACATTGAACACTGAAGCTTTCTTT. The gene calls are TRBV29-1 and TRBJ1-1; possibly TRBD1 for D (6 bases). The CDR3 is 19 residues long. Germline V lookup: CDR1 SQVTM, CDR2 ANQGSEA. Trimming shortened V by 6 bases and J by 0 bases, and 29 bases separated the two germline ends.

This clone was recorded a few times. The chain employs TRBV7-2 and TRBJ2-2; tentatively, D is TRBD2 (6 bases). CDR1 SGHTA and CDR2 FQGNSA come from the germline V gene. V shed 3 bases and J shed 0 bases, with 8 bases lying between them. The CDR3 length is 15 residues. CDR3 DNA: TGTGCCAGCAGCTTGACTAGATCGAACACCGGGGAGCTGTTTTTT. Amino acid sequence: CASSLTRSNTGELFF.

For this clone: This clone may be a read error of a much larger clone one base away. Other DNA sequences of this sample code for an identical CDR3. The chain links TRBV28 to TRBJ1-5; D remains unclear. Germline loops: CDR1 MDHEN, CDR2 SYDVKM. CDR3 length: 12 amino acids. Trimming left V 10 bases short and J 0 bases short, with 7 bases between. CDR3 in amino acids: CATRDSNQPQHF. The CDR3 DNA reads TGTGCCACTCGGGATAGCAATCAGCCCCAGCATTTT.

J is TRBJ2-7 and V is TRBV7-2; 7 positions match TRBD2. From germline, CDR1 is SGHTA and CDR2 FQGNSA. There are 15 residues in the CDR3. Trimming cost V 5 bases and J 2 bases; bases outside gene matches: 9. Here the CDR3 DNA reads TGTGCCAGCAGCATTAGCGGGCAGCCCCCCTACGAGCAGTACTTC. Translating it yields CASSISGQPPYEQYF. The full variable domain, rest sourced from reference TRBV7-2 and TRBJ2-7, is GAGVSQSPSNKVTEKGKDVELRCDPISGHTALYWYRQSLGQGLEFLIYFQGNSAPDKSGLPSDRFSAERTGGSVSTLTIQRTQQEDSAVYLCASSISGQPPYEQYFGPGTRLTVT.

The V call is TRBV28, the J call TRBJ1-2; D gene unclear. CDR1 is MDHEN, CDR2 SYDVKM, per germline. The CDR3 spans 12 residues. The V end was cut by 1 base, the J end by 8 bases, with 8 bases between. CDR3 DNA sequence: TGTGCCAGCAGTTTATCCGGCTTGGGCTACACCTTC. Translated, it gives CASSLSGLGYTF.

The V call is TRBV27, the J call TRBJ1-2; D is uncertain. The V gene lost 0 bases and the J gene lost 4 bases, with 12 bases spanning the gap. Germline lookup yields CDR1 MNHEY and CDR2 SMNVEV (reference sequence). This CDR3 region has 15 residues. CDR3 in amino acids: CASSLSPSDGYGYTF. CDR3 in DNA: TGTGCCAGCAGTTTATCCCCATCGGACGGCTATGGCTACACCTTC.

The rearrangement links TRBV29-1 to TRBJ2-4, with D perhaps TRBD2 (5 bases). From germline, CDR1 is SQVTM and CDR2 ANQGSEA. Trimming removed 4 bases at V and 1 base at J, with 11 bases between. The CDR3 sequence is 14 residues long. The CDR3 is CSVVGSLAKNIQYF. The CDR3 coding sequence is TGCAGCGTTGTTGGGAGTTTGGCCAAAAACATTCAGTACTTC.

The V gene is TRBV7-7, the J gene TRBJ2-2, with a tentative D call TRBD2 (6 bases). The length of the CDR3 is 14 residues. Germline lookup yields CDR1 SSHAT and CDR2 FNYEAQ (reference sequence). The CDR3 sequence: CASGGGLNTGELFF. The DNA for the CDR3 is TGTGCTAGCGGTGGCGGGCTGAACACCGGGGAGCTGTTTTTT.

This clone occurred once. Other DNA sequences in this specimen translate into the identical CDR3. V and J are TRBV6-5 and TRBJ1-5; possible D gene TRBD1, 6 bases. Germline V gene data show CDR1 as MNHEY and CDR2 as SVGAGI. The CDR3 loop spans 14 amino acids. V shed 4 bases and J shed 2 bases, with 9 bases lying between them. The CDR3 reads CASSSRQGNQPQHF. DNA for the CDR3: TGTGCCAGCAGTTCGAGACAGGGCAATCAGCCCCAGCATTTT.

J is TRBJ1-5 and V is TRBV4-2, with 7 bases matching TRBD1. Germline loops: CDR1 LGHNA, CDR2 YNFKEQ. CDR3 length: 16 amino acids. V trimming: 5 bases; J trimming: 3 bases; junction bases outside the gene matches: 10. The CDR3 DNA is TGTGCCAGCAGCTACGGACAGGTAACCCACAATCAGCCCCAGCATTTT. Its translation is CASSYGQVTHNQPQHF.

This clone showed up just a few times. CDR3 nucleotides: TGTGCCAGCATGCGGGGGGACAGGGCTAAAGAGACCCAGTACTTC. It translates to CASMRGDRAKETQYF. The chain links TRBV6-1 to TRBJ2-5, with D possibly matching TRBD1 (9 bases). V was trimmed by 7 bases and J by 3 bases, leaving 18 bases between them. CDR1 and CDR2 from the germline V gene are MNHNS and SASEGT. This CDR3 region has 15 residues.

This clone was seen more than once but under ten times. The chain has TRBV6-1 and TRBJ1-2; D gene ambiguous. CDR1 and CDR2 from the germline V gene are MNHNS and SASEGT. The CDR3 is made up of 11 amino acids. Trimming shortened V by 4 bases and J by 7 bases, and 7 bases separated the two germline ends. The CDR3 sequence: CASSAHGGYTF. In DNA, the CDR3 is TGTGCCAGCAGTGCCCACGGTGGCTACACCTTC.

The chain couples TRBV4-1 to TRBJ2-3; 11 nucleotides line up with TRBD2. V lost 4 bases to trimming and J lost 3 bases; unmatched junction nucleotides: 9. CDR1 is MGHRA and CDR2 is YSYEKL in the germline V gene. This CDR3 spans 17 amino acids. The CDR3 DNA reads TGCGCCAGCAGCCCTCATCTTCTAGCGGGAGGTACAGATACGCAGTATTTT. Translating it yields CASSPHLLAGGTDTQYF.

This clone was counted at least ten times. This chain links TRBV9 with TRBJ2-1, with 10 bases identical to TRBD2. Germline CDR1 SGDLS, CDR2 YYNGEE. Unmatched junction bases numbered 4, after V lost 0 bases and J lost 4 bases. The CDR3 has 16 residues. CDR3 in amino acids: CASSVDPSGSYNEQFF. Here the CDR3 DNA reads TGTGCCAGCAGCGTAGATCCTAGCGGGAGTTACAATGAGCAGTTCTTC.

The CDR3: CASSFFGWGKQETQYF. CDR3 in DNA: TGTGCCAGCAGCTTTTTTGGATGGGGGAAACAAGAGACCCAGTACTTC. The genes are TRBV5-4 and TRBJ2-5, with D perhaps assigned TRBD1 or TRBD2 (5 bases each). The CDR3 runs 16 residues. CDR1 SGHNT and CDR2 YYREEE come from the germline V gene (reference sequence). V was cut by 2 bases and J by 2 bases, with 16 bases left in between.

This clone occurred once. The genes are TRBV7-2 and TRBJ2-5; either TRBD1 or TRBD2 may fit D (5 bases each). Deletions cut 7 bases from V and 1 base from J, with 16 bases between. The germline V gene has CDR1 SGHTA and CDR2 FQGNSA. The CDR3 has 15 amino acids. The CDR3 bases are TGTGCCAGCACCGCTGAACCGGGGCGCCAAGAGACCCAGTACTTC. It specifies CASTAEPGRQETQYF.

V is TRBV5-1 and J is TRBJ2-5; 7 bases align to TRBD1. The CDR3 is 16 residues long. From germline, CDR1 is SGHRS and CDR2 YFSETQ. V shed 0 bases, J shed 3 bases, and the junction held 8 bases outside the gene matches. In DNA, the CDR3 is TGCGCCAGCAGCTTGGCGACAGGGCCTGGAGAAGAGACCCAGTACTTC. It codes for CASSLATGPGEETQYF.

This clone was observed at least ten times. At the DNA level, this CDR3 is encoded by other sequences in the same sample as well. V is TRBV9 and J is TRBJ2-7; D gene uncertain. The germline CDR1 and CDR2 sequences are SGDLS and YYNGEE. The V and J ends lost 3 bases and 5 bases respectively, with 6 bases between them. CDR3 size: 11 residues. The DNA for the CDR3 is TGTGCCAGCAGCGCCGGTGACGAGCAGTACTTC. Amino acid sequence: CASSAGDEQYF.

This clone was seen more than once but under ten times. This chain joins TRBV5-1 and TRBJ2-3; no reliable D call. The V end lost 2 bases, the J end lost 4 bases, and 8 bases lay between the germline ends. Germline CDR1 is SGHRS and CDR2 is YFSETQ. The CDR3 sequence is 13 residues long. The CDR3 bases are TGCGCCAGCAGCTTTAGAAGGGCAGATACGCAGTATTTT. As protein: CASSFRRADTQYF.

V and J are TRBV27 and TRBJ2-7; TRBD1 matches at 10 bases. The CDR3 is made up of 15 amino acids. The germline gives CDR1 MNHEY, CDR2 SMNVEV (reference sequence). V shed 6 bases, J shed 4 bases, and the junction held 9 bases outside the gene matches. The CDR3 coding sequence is TGTGCCAGCAGCCCACTCCGGGACAGGGGTTACGAGCAGTACTTC. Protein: CASSPLRDRGYEQYF.

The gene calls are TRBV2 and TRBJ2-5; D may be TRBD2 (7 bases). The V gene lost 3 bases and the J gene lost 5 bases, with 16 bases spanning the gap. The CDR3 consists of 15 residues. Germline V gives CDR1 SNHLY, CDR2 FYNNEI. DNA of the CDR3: TGTGCCAGCAGTGACGGGCCAGGGAGGGGGGAGACCCAGTACTTC. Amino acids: CASSDGPGRGETQYF.

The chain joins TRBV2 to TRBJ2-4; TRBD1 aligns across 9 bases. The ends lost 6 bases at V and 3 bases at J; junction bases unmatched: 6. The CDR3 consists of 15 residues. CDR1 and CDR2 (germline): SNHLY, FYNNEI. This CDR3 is CASRLQGAGKNIQYF. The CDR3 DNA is TGTGCCAGCAGGCTACAGGGGGCAGGCAAAAACATTCAGTACTTC.

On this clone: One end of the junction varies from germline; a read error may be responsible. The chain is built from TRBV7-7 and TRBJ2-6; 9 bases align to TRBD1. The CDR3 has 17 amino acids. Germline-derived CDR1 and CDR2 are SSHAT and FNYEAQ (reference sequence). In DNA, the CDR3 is TGTGCTAGCAGCCCCGGGACAGGGTTCGCTGGGGCCAACGTCCTGACTTTC. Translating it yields CASSPGTGFAGANVLTF.

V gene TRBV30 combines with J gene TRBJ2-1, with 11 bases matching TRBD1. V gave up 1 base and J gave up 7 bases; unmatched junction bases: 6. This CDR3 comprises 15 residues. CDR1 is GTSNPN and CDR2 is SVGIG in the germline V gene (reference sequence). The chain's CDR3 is CAWSGGGQGANEQFF. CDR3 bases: TGTGCCTGGAGTGGGGGCGGACAGGGGGCGAATGAGCAGTTCTTC.